The T cell receptor beta chain described here comes from a study of cytomegalovirus exposure and HLA in healthy donors. With respect to this clone: Its antigen is undetermined.

Findings of the study overall: It was likely that a cluster of highly shared sequence variants was a sequencing artifact. Other equally common chains were less clonally expanded than HLA-associated TCR beta chains, a later analysis showed. Later analysis identified around 15,000 TCR beta sequences associated with HLA alleles, using a false discovery rate threshold of 0.05.

V dropped 1 base and J dropped 0 bases, with 10 bases sitting between them. Per germline, CDR1 SGHTA and CDR2 FQGNSA. The CDR3 is made up of 16 amino acids. PCR primers comprised 60 Vbeta and 13 Jbeta primers. Profiling relied on immunoSEQ multiplex PCR, and the TCRdb table lists in-frame clones only, not all of them. The sample yields over 90,000 clones, approximately 72% seen once. The chain joins TRBV7-2 to TRBJ1-5, with D unclear. The clonotype was recovered from a woman in her fifties or sixties in good health and CMV-seronegative. Sequencing was done on a sample of PBMCs. The CDR3 DNA reads as TGTGCCAGCAGCTTAGGGGCCAGAGATAGCAATCAGCCCCAGCATTTT. Its translation: CASSLGARDSNQPQHF.